This passage covers 27 T cell receptor beta chains from one sample sequenced in a study of blood T cell repertoires in COVID-19. Libraries were prepared by immunoSEQ multiplex PCR; TCRdb keeps only in-frame clonotypes and omits some of them. The table includes roughly 160,000 clones, about four fifths detected once. Sequencing used peripheral blood. These receptors all stem from an elderly woman with COVID-19, enrolled during active disease.

The chain recombines TRBV12-5 with TRBJ1-5; 9 nucleotides match TRBD1. Trimming at V came to 4 bases and at J to 5 bases, leaving 12 bases not matched to a gene. CDR1 is LGHNT, CDR2 FRNRAP, per germline. The CDR3 consists of 17 residues. The CDR3 DNA reads TGTGCTAGTGGTTCCTCCCCCGGGACAGGGTGGGATCAGCCCCAGCATTTT. As protein: CASGSSPGTGWDQPQHF.

The V call is TRBV28, the J call TRBJ2-7; 9 positions match TRBD2. The V and J ends lost 5 bases and 11 bases, in that order; junction bases with no gene match: 7. The CDR3 contains 12 residues. Germline assignment: CDR1 MDHEN and CDR2 SYDVKM. The CDR3 coding sequence is TGTGCCAGCAGTCAGCGGGAGGCGACGGAGTACTTC. Translation: CASSQREATEYF. The whole variable domain, remainder taken from reference TRBV28 and TRBJ2-7, is DVKVTQSSRYLVKRTGEKVFLECVQDMDHENMFWYRQDPGLGLRLIYFSYDVKMKEKGDIPEGYSVSREKKERFSLILESASTNQTSMYLCASSQREATEYFGPGTRLTVT.

The V call is TRBV7-3, the J call TRBJ2-2; 7 nucleotides line up with TRBD2. After removal of 1 base from V and 1 base from J, the junction contained 6 bases not matched to a gene. This CDR3 is built from 17 residues. Germline loops: CDR1 SGHTA, CDR2 FQGTGA. The CDR3, as DNA: TGTGCCAGCAGCTTAAGGGCTAGCGGTCTGAACACCGGGGAGCTGTTTTTT. Translating gives CASSLRASGLNTGELFF. Based on the CDR3 plus reference TRBV7-3 and TRBJ2-2, the full variable domain is GAGVSQTPSNKVTEKGKYVELRCDPISGHTALYWYRQSLGQGPEFLIYFQGTGAADDSGLPNDRFFAVRPEGSVSTLKIQRTERGDSAVYLCASSLRASGLNTGELFFGEGSRLTVL.

This chain joins TRBV9 and TRBJ2-1; 10 bases are shared with TRBD2. Germline CDR1 and CDR2: SGDLS and YYNGEE. Trimming removed 5 bases from V and 1 base from J; junction bases left unmatched: 3. This CDR3 has 15 residues. CDR3 DNA sequence: TGTGCCAGCAGTGCAGCGGGAGGGTCCTACAATGAGCAGTTCTTC. Translated, it gives CASSAAGGSYNEQFF.

CDR3 nucleotide sequence: TGTGCCAGCAGCAACCCTAGCGGGGCTTACAATGAGCAGTTCTTC. Residues: CASSNPSGAYNEQFF. The chain couples TRBV5-4 to TRBJ2-1; 9 positions agree with TRBD2. This CDR3 is built from 15 residues. The germline CDR1 and CDR2 sequences are SGHNT and YYREEE (reference sequence). V was pared by 4 bases and J by 4 bases, with 6 bases of the junction left unmatched.

The chain joins TRBV4-2 to TRBJ1-2, with 8 bases identical to TRBD1. The CDR3 consists of 14 residues. Germline V CDR1 and CDR2: LGHNA, YNFKEQ. Trimming cost V 0 bases and J 7 bases; bases outside gene matches: 4. The CDR3 reads CASSQEQGAFGYTF. The CDR3 coding sequence is TGTGCCAGCAGCCAAGAGCAGGGGGCGTTTGGCTACACCTTC.

The CDR3 reads CASPPPGATRETQYF. The CDR3 DNA reads TGTGCCAGCCCCCCACCAGGGGCCACCCGAGAGACCCAGTACTTC. The chain carries TRBV28 and TRBJ2-5; D might be TRBD1 (6 bases). Trimming left V 8 bases short and J 4 bases short, with 20 bases between. CDR3 length: 15 amino acids. CDR1 is MDHEN, CDR2 SYDVKM, per germline.

This chain links TRBV10-1 with TRBJ2-5, with D possibly matching TRBD1 (6 bases). The CDR3 runs to 15 residues. V was pared by 0 bases and J by 4 bases, with 12 bases between. Germline lookup yields CDR1 WNHNN and CDR2 SYGVQD (reference sequence). CDR3 sequence reads: CASSESGAALETQYF. The DNA for the CDR3 is TGCGCCAGCAGTGAGTCGGGGGCTGCTTTAGAGACCCAGTACTTC.

Here the CDR3 reads CSASSADTQYF. In nucleotides, the CDR3 is TGCAGTGCTAGCTCAGCAGATACGCAGTATTTT. The J gene is TRBJ2-3, the V gene TRBV20-1; D remains ambiguous. Trimming pared 3 bases from V and 4 bases from J, leaving 5 bases between. Germline lookup yields CDR1 DFQATT and CDR2 SNEGSKA (reference sequence). The CDR3 runs to 11 residues.

This clone was detected once. The gene calls are TRBV11-2 and TRBJ2-7, with TRBD2 matching over 7 bases. The CDR3 is made up of 15 amino acids. With V trimmed by 8 bases and J by 4 bases, 14 bases remained unmatched. The V gene's germline CDR1 is SGHAT and CDR2 FQNNGV. The CDR3 bases are TGTGCCAGCGGCGGGGCGGGAGTCCTCCGTTACGAGCAGTACTTC. Amino acid sequence: CASGGAGVLRYEQYF.

This sequence joins TRBV2 and TRBJ1-1, with TRBD1 identical over 11 bases. Germline CDR1 and CDR2: SNHLY and FYNNEI. With V trimmed by 4 bases and J by 5 bases, 18 bases remained unmatched. This CDR3 has 19 amino acids. CDR3 protein: CASSGPPQDRGPDWTEAFF. CDR3 coding DNA: TGTGCCAGCAGTGGACCCCCCCAGGACAGGGGGCCCGATTGGACTGAAGCTTTCTTT.

V and J are TRBV4-1 and TRBJ2-7; 8 bases line up with TRBD1. Germline V gene sequence: CDR1 MGHRA, CDR2 YSYEKL. With V trimmed by 5 bases and J by 5 bases, 11 bases remained unmatched. The CDR3 has 15 residues. CDR3 coding DNA: TGCGCCAGCAGCGTAGGAACAGGGGGAATCCACGAGCAGTACTTC. It translates to CASSVGTGGIHEQYF.

V and J are TRBV6-2 or TRBV6-3 and TRBJ1-4; D uncertain. The CDR3 loop spans 11 amino acids. Trimming took off 4 bases at V and 7 bases at J, with 4 bases between the two ends. Germline values: CDR1 MNHEY, CDR2 SVGEGT. CDR3 coding DNA: TGTGCCAGCAGTTTGAGTGAAAAACTGTTTTTT. Its translation: CASSLSEKLFF.

The gene calls are TRBV27 and TRBJ1-3; D unresolved. CDR3 length: 15 residues. The V gene lost 6 bases and the J gene lost 0 bases, with 12 bases spanning the gap. The germline V gene has CDR1 MNHEY and CDR2 SMNVEV (reference sequence). The CDR3 loop is CASRPGGLSGNTIYF. The CDR3 DNA is TGTGCCAGCAGGCCCGGAGGCCTCTCTGGAAACACCATATATTTT.

The chain has TRBV19 and TRBJ1-1, with 7 bases aligning to TRBD1. This CDR3 comprises 15 residues. V was clipped by 8 bases and J by 1 base; unmatched bases: 10. Germline V gene data show CDR1 as LNHDA and CDR2 as SQIVND (reference sequence). The CDR3 DNA reads TGTGCCAGTGGGGGGCTAGGGACAGAGAACACTGAAGCTTTCTTT. Translated: CASGGLGTENTEAFF.

The chain employs TRBV10-3 and TRBJ1-5; 11 positions match TRBD1. Per germline, CDR1 ENHRY and CDR2 SYGVKD. V lost 10 bases to trimming and J lost 2 bases; unmatched junction nucleotides: 7. CDR3 length: 15 residues. The CDR3 DNA sequence: TGTGCCACCGGGACAGGGGGGAGGGGCAATCAGCCCCAGCATTTT. This codes for CATGTGGRGNQPQHF.

This chain uses TRBV7-2 with TRBJ1-2; 9 positions agree with TRBD1. The CDR3 consists of 17 residues. Germline V lookup: CDR1 SGHTA, CDR2 FQGNSA. V was clipped by 4 bases and J by 8 bases; unmatched bases: 17. In DNA, the CDR3 is TGTGCCAGCAGCTGGGGCCCTCCTGGGACAGGGTTTGGAGGCTACACCTTC. It specifies CASSWGPPGTGFGGYTF.

The genes are TRBV18 and TRBJ1-1, with no clear D. Trimming took off 1 base at V and 0 bases at J, with 6 bases between the two ends. The CDR3 extends over 14 amino acids. Germline V CDR1 and CDR2: KGHSH, LQKENI. For the CDR3, the DNA is TGTGCCAGCTCACCACTATCCGTGAACACTGAAGCTTTCTTT. Protein: CASSPLSVNTEAFF.

The chain recombines TRBV28 with TRBJ1-4, with a tentative D call TRBD1 (6 bases). Trimming pared 4 bases from V and 3 bases from J, leaving 12 bases between. From germline, CDR1 is MDHEN and CDR2 SYDVKM. CDR3 length: 15 residues. CDR3 nucleotide sequence: TGTGCCAGCAGTTACCCAGGGGTAGCTAATGAAAAACTGTTTTTT. Its protein product is CASSYPGVANEKLFF.

The chain has TRBV11-3 and TRBJ2-7; D ambiguous. The V end was cut by 3 bases, the J end by 0 bases, with 6 bases between. Per germline, CDR1 SGHNT and CDR2 YENEEA. CDR3 length: 13 amino acids. CDR3 protein: CASSFSYSYEQYF. The CDR3 DNA follows: TGTGCCAGCAGCTTCTCCTACTCCTACGAGCAGTACTTC.

This chain joins TRBV5-5 and TRBJ2-3, with 7 nucleotides matching TRBD1. V lost 0 bases and J lost 4; bases outside the gene matches: 2. The CDR3 runs 14 residues. Germline-derived CDR1 and CDR2 are SGHKS and YYEKEE (reference sequence). CDR3 DNA: TGTGCCAGCAGCTTGGCCCAGGGGGCAGATACGCAGTATTTT. Translation: CASSLAQGADTQYF. Drawing the rest from reference TRBV5-5 and TRBJ2-3, the complete variable domain is DAGVTQSPTHLIKTRGQQVTLRCSPISGHKSVSWYQQVLGQGPQFIFQYYEKEERGRGNFPDRFSARQFPNYSSELNVNALLLGDSALYLCASSLAQGADTQYFGPGTRLTVL.

This clone was counted a few times. This chain connects TRBV7-2 to TRBJ2-3, with 10 positions matching TRBD2. Germline V gene data show CDR1 as SGHTA and CDR2 as FQGNSA. The CDR3 spans 16 residues. After removal of 5 bases from V and 1 base from J, the junction contained 6 bases not matched to a gene. CDR3 nucleotides: TGTGCCAGCAGCCACGGGACTAGCGCACGCACAGATACGCAGTATTTT. Its protein product is CASSHGTSARTDTQYF.

V is TRBV18 and J is TRBJ1-4; no clear D. The CDR3 covers 14 residues. Trimming cost V 3 bases and J 4 bases, with 9 bases left between them. Germline V gene sequence: CDR1 KGHSH, CDR2 LQKENI. CDR3 sequence: CASSPWALNEKLFF. The CDR3 nucleotides are TGTGCCAGCTCACCTTGGGCTCTTAATGAAAAACTGTTTTTT.

The rearrangement uses TRBV29-1 and TRBJ1-2; 8 bases fit TRBD1. V was clipped by 7 bases and J by 7 bases; unmatched bases: 8. CDR1 and CDR2 from the germline V gene are SQVTM and ANQGSEA. This CDR3 has 12 amino acids. CDR3 in amino acids: CSGGDRGAGYTF. Here the CDR3 DNA reads TGCAGCGGAGGCGACAGGGGCGCTGGCTACACCTTC.

The chain recombines TRBV27 with TRBJ2-1, with 11 bases aligning to TRBD1. The J segment lost 13 bases and the V segment lost 5 bases, leaving 4 bases of the junction unmatched. Per the germline V gene, CDR1 is MNHEY and CDR2 is SMNVEV (reference sequence). The CDR3 contains 12 residues. DNA for the CDR3: TGTGCCAGCAGTCCAGGGACAGGGGGACAGTTCTTC. Amino acids: CASSPGTGGQFF.

J is TRBJ1-1 and V is TRBV5-1; tentatively, D is TRBD1 (6 bases). Germline V lookup: CDR1 SGHRS, CDR2 YFSETQ. Trimming stripped 3 bases from V and 2 bases from J, with 11 bases between. This CDR3 has 14 residues. CDR3: CASSSLDRNTEAFF. The CDR3 DNA is TGCGCCAGCAGCTCACTGGACAGAAACACTGAAGCTTTCTTT.

V usage is TRBV19 and J usage is TRBJ2-5; tentative D call: TRBD1 (5 bases). Trimming removed 3 bases from V and 5 bases from J, with 16 bases in between. Germline V gene data show CDR1 as LNHDA and CDR2 as SQIVND (reference sequence). This CDR3 region has 15 residues. The CDR3 loop is CASSIRDTLGETQYF. The CDR3 coding sequence is TGTGCCAGTAGTATCAGGGATACCCTTGGGGAGACCCAGTACTTC. Looking up the rest from reference TRBV19 and TRBJ2-5 gives the full variable domain: DGGITQSPKYLFRKEGQNVTLSCEQNLNHDAMYWYRQDPGQGLRLIYYSQIVNDFQKGDIAEGYSVSREKKESFPLTVTSAQKNPTAFYLCASSIRDTLGETQYFGPGTRLLVL.